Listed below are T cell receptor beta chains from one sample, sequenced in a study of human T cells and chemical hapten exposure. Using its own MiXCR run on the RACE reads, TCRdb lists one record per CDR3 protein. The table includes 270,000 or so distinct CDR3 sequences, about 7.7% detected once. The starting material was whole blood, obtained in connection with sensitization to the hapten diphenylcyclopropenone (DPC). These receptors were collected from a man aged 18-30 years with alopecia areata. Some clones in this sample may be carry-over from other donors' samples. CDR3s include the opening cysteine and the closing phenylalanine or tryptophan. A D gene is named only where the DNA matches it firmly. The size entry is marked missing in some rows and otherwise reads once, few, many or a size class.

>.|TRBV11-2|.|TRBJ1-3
TGTGCCAGCACCCGGACCTTCGGAAACACCATATATTTT
CASTRTFGNTIYF
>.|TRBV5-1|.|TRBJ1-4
TGCGCCAGCAGCCCTCTTGGGGGCCATGGTACTAATGAAAAACTGTTTTTT
CASSPLGGHGTNEKLFF
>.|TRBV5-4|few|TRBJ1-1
TGTGCCAGCAGCTTGGTGGCCAGGGAACCTGAAGCTTTCTTT
CASSLVAREPEAFF
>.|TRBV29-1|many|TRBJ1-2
TGCAGCGTGGGGACACCGGGGGCGGTTTATGGCTACACCTTC
CSVGTPGAVYGYTF
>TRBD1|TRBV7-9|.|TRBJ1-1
TGTGCCAGCAGCACCTACAGGGGGCCCACTGAAGCTTTCTTT
CASSTYRGPTEAFF
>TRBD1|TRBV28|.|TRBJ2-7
TGTGCCAGCAGTTTTACAGGGGTGCTCTCCTACGAGCAGTACTTC
CASSFTGVLSYEQYF
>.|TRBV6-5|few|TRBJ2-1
TGTGCCAGCAGTTACTCCGGCGGGAAGAGGTCCAATGAGCAGTTCTTC
CASSYSGGKRSNEQFF
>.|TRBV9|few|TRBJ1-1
TGTGCCAGCAGCGTAGATAGCACTGAAGCTTTCTTT
CASSVDSTEAFF
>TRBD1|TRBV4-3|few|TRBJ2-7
TGCGCCAGCAGCCAAGAGCGACAGGGGTGGTACGAGCAGTACTTC
CASSQERQGWYEQYF
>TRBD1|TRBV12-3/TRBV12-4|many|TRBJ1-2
TGTGCCAGCAGTCCAGACAGGGGGCTTGGCTACACCTTC
CASSPDRGLGYTF
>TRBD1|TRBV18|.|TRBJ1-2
TGTGCCAGCTCCCCACAGGGGAACGGCTACACCTTC
CASSPQGNGYTF
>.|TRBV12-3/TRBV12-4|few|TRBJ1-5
TGTGCCAGCAGTCCCTCGGTGGCTAATCAGCCCCAGCATTTT
CASSPSVANQPQHF
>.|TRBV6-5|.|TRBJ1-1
TGTGCCAGCAGTTACGCTTCTACAGCGGGGCGTGAAGCTTTCTTT
CASSYASTAGREAFF
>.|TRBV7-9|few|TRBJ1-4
TGTGCCAGCAGCCAGGAAGCGGACCGTGAAAAACTGTTTTTT
CASSQEADREKLFF
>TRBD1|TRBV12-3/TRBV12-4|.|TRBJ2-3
TGTGCCAGCAGCGACGGACAGGGGGATAGGACAGATACGCAGTATTTT
CASSDGQGDRTDTQYF
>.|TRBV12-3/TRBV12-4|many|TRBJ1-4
TGTGCCAGCAGTGAGTCGGGTGAAAAACTGTTTTTT
CASSESGEKLFF
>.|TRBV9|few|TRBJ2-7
TGTGCCAGCAGCGTAGGGCCGCTCTCCTACGAGCAGTACTTC
CASSVGPLSYEQYF
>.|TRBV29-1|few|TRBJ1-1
TGCAGCGTTGACCCTATAGGAAACACTGAAGCTTTCTTT
CSVDPIGNTEAFF
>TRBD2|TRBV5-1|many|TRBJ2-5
TGCGCCAGCAGCTTGGCTCCGACTAGCGGGGGGAAGGAGACCCAGTACTTC
CASSLAPTSGGKETQYF
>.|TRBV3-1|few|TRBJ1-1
TGTGCCAGCAGCCAAGGACCTCCGGGGGGCACTGAAGCTTTCTTT
CASSQGPPGGTEAFF
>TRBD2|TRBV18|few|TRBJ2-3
TGTGCCAGCTCACTCGGGGGGGCCCCCAATCCGCAGTATTTT
CASSLGGAPNPQYF
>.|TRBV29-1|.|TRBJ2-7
TGCAGCGCATTAACCGACGGGCTCCGACCCTACGAGCAGTACTTC
CSALTDGLRPYEQYF
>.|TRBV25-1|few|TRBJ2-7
TGTGCCAGCAGTGGGATCCACACTCTCGACGAGCAGTACTTC
CASSGIHTLDEQYF
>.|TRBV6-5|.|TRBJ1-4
TGTGCCAGCAGTTATTCGGACAGCGATGAAAAACTGTTTTTT
CASSYSDSDEKLFF
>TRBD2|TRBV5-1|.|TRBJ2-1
TGCGCCAGCAGCGTAACTAGCGGGGGGGCGTACAATGAGCAGTTCTTC
CASSVTSGGAYNEQFF
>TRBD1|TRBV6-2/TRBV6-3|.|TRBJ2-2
TGTGCCAGCAGTTCCTCCACCGGGACAGCATTCATCGGGGAGCTGTTTTTT
CASSSSTGTAFIGELFF
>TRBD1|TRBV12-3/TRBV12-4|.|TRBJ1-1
TGTGCCAGCAGTCCTGACAGGGATTACACTGAAGCTTTCTTT
CASSPDRDYTEAFF
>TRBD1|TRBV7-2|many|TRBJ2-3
TGTGCCAGCAGCCCCGACAGGGGTAGCACAGATACGCAGTATTTT
CASSPDRGSTDTQYF
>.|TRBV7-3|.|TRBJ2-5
TGTGCCAGCAGCTTCGGGGGTTTAAGCGAGACCCAGTACTTC
CASSFGGLSETQYF
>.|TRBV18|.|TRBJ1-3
TGTGCCAGCTCACCAGACAGAGTGGCTGGAAACACCATATATTTT
CASSPDRVAGNTIYF
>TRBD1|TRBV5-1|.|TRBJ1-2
TGCGCCAGCAGCTTGTTGGGACAGGGAGGAGGCTACACCTTC
CASSLLGQGGGYTF